These 25 T cell receptor beta chains were sequenced from one sample in a study of T cell responses to AZD1222 COVID-19 vaccine. Repertoires were generated with immunoSEQ multiplex PCR, while TCRdb's copy carries only in-frame clones and drops some. This sample has roughly 140,000 clones, with 90% found just once. This specimen was peripheral blood, taken on day 0 of AZD1222 vaccination. These receptors all stem from an adult in good health.

This clone was seen a handful of times. This chain uses TRBV4-2 with TRBJ1-1, with D possibly matching TRBD1 (6 bases). The CDR3 is made up of 16 amino acids. Germline-derived CDR1 and CDR2 are LGHNA and YNFKEQ. Between the trimmed V and J ends, which lost 0 bases and 1 base, there was a span of 12 bases. CDR3 protein: CASSQDGGGRNTEAFF. In DNA, the CDR3 is TGTGCCAGCAGCCAAGATGGGGGGGGCAGGAACACTGAAGCTTTCTTT.

The V gene is TRBV19, the J gene TRBJ1-5; D gene ambiguous. The CDR3 runs 17 residues. Germline assignment: CDR1 LNHDA and CDR2 SQIVND (reference sequence). V lost 6 bases and J 1 base, leaving 19 bases between the germline ends. This CDR3 reads CASSRQTPARSNQPQHF. DNA for the CDR3: TGTGCCAGTAGCCGCCAAACACCCGCGAGAAGCAATCAGCCCCAGCATTTT.

The rearrangement joins TRBV4-3 to TRBJ1-2; the D is unclear. The germline V gene encodes CDR1 LGHNA and CDR2 YSLEER. CDR3 length: 16 residues. V was clipped by 1 base and J by 0 bases, with 12 bases between them. This CDR3 is CASSQVREFTNYGYTF. The CDR3 region has the DNA TGCGCCAGCAGCCAAGTACGGGAATTCACTAACTATGGCTACACCTTC.

The V gene is TRBV28, the J gene TRBJ2-6; the D is unclear. Trimming took off 7 bases at V and 0 bases at J, with 4 bases between the two ends. There are 13 residues in the CDR3. Germline V gene data show CDR1 as MDHEN and CDR2 as SYDVKM. CDR3 amino acids: CASTVSGANVLTF. The CDR3, as DNA: TGTGCCAGCACGGTCTCTGGGGCCAACGTCCTGACTTTC.

Here the CDR3 DNA reads TGTGCCAGCAGCTTTTCAGGGGGCAATCAGCCCCAGCATTTT. It specifies CASSFSGGNQPQHF. This chain links TRBV7-8 with TRBJ1-5; D perhaps matches TRBD1 (6 bases). V lost 3 bases and J lost 2, with 8 bases in between. This CDR3 comprises 14 residues. The V gene's germline CDR1 is SGHVS and CDR2 FQNEAQ.

This clone showed up just once. The V call is TRBV27, the J call TRBJ2-7; TRBD1 matches at 7 bases. CDR1 is MNHEY and CDR2 is SMNVEV in the germline V gene (reference sequence). Germline trimming cut 6 bases from V and 0 bases from J; bases unmatched to any gene: 11. The CDR3 loop spans 16 amino acids. The CDR3 loop is CASRIDRDIPSYEQYF. The CDR3 DNA reads TGTGCCAGCAGGATCGACAGGGACATACCCTCCTACGAGCAGTACTTC.

In this sample, this clone turned up a few times. This CDR3 is CASSTLLGGGEAFF. CDR3 nucleotide sequence: TGTGCCAGTAGTACACTACTAGGGGGAGGTGAAGCTTTCTTT. The V gene is TRBV19, the J gene TRBJ1-1, with D possibly matching TRBD1 (6 bases). Germline CDR1 is LNHDA and CDR2 is SQIVND (reference sequence). Trimming removed 4 bases from V and 7 bases from J, with 16 bases in between. The CDR3 totals 14 residues.

A remark on this clone: The junction departs from the called germline gene at one end, perhaps through a read error. The V gene is TRBV30, the J gene TRBJ2-3; D tentatively fits TRBD1 or TRBD2 (5 bases each). Germline CDR1 and CDR2: GTSNPN and SVGIG (reference sequence). The CDR3 has 11 amino acids. CDR3 nucleotides: TGTGCCTGGACCATCGGTCTAGCTCAGGGTTTT. It codes for CAWTIGLAQGF.

This clone was seen just once. The chain is built from TRBV12-3 or TRBV12-4 and TRBJ2-1; D ambiguous. The CDR3 spans 11 residues. Deletions cut 8 bases from V and 10 bases from J, with 12 bases between. CDR3 sequence reads: CASSYLGEQFF. The CDR3 DNA reads as TGTGCCAGCTCTTATCTCGGCGAGCAGTTCTTC.

This chain connects TRBV19 to TRBJ1-5, with D possibly matching TRBD1 (6 bases). V was cut by 5 bases and J by 0 bases, with 11 bases left in between. The CDR3 spans 15 residues. In germline, CDR1 is LNHDA, CDR2 SQIVND (reference sequence). DNA for the CDR3: TGTGCCAGTAGTTGGACAGACAATAGCAATCAGCCCCAGCATTTT. Protein product: CASSWTDNSNQPQHF.

The V call is TRBV27, the J call TRBJ2-7; tentatively, D is TRBD2 (6 bases). In germline, CDR1 is MNHEY, CDR2 SMNVEV (reference sequence). V shed 8 bases and J shed 7 bases, with 18 bases lying between them. This CDR3 contains 13 residues. CDR3 DNA sequence: TGTGCCAGCGGTATGGGGGGTCCCTTGGAGCAGTACTTC. This sequence encodes CASGMGGPLEQYF.

The CDR3 DNA is TGTGCCAGCTTCGGGACCGGGGAGCTGTTTTTT. The encoded protein is CASFGTGELFF. V and J are TRBV2 and TRBJ2-2; no reliable D call. Trimming pared 8 bases from V and 5 bases from J, leaving 6 bases between. This CDR3 comprises 11 residues. From germline, CDR1 is SNHLY and CDR2 FYNNEI.

This chain links TRBV11-3 with TRBJ1-1; D may be TRBD1 (5 bases). The germline V gene encodes CDR1 SGHNT and CDR2 YENEEA. The V end lost 5 bases, the J end lost 7 bases, and 17 bases lay between the germline ends. This CDR3 region has 14 residues. The CDR3 DNA follows: TGTGCCAGCAGCCCCCGGGACGGCGATGGTGAAGCTTTCTTT. It codes for CASSPRDGDGEAFF.

The V and J genes are TRBV6-1 and TRBJ2-5, with TRBD2 as a possible D gene (7 bases). V was clipped by 3 bases and J by 1 base, with 15 bases between them. This CDR3 spans 16 amino acids. CDR1 is MNHNS, CDR2 SASEGT, per germline. The CDR3: CASSEVVGGAQETQYF. CDR3 nucleotides: TGTGCCAGCAGTGAGGTTGTAGGGGGGGCCCAAGAGACCCAGTACTTC.

This clone was recorded once. The chain links TRBV7-3 to TRBJ2-7; D is uncertain. The CDR3 spans 15 residues. V lost 5 bases and J lost 0, with 14 bases in between. In germline, CDR1 is SGHTA, CDR2 FQGTGA. Here the CDR3 reads CASSQRPTDSYEQYF. CDR3 nucleotides: TGTGCCAGCAGCCAAAGACCTACAGACTCCTACGAGCAGTACTTC.

This clone was observed a single time. V usage is TRBV25-1 and J usage is TRBJ2-5; D may be TRBD1 (6 bases). Germline assignment: CDR1 MGHDK and CDR2 SYGVNS. This CDR3 comprises 16 residues. V was trimmed by 4 bases and J by 4 bases, leaving 19 bases between them. The CDR3 region is CASSGPPHGQIETQYF. CDR3 in DNA: TGTGCCAGCAGTGGCCCTCCCCACGGACAGATAGAGACCCAGTACTTC.

The J gene is TRBJ1-1, the V gene TRBV19, with D unclear. Trimming stripped 4 bases from V and 0 bases from J, with 6 bases between. Looked up from germline, CDR1 is LNHDA and CDR2 is SQIVND (reference sequence). The CDR3 is 13 residues long. Written as DNA, the CDR3 is TGTGCCAGTAGTACCGCTCTGAACACTGAAGCTTTCTTT. Its protein product is CASSTALNTEAFF.

The chain recombines TRBV19 with TRBJ1-1, with 8 bases identical to TRBD1. J lost 3 bases, V lost 1 base, and 7 bases had no gene match. Germline CDR1 reads LNHDA; CDR2 reads SQIVND (reference sequence). The CDR3 loop spans 16 amino acids. Written as DNA, the CDR3 is TGTGCCAGTAGTATAGGCCCAGGACAGGGCTACACTGAAGCTTTCTTT. Translated, it gives CASSIGPGQGYTEAFF.

V gene TRBV12-3 or TRBV12-4 combines with J gene TRBJ1-2; D may be TRBD1 (5 bases). This CDR3 is 13 amino acids long. V shed 1 base and J shed 4 bases, with 7 bases lying between them. The CDR3: CASSLGGFYGYTF. Written as DNA, the CDR3 is TGTGCCAGCAGTTTAGGGGGGTTCTATGGCTACACCTTC.

The chain recombines TRBV11-1 with TRBJ2-1; D is ambiguous. The CDR3 sequence is 11 residues long. The V gene lost 5 bases and the J gene lost 5 bases, with 4 bases spanning the gap. Germline V gives CDR1 SGHAT, CDR2 FQDESV (reference sequence). The CDR3 here is CASSTNNEQFF. The CDR3 region has the DNA TGTGCCAGCAGCACGAACAATGAGCAGTTCTTC.

The chain combines TRBV11-2 with TRBJ1-1, with TRBD1 as a possible D gene (5 bases). The length of the CDR3 is 14 residues. V was clipped by 5 bases and J by 5 bases, with 15 bases between them. Germline V CDR1 and CDR2: SGHAT, FQNNGV. CDR3: CASSPQVRGTEAFF. As DNA, the CDR3 is TGTGCCAGCAGCCCACAGGTTAGGGGAACTGAAGCTTTCTTT.

This sequence joins TRBV5-4 and TRBJ2-6; TRBD1 is a possible D gene (5 bases). V dropped 1 base and J dropped 9 bases, with 20 bases sitting between them. This CDR3 region has 17 residues. Germline V CDR1 and CDR2: SGHNT, YYREEE (reference sequence). DNA for the CDR3: TGTGCCAGCAGCTTGTTCCCCAGGGTCCCCGACAACAACGTCCTGACTTTC. Translation gives CASSLFPRVPDNNVLTF.

The chain has TRBV19 and TRBJ1-1; 8 bases agree with TRBD1. Germline V gives CDR1 LNHDA, CDR2 SQIVND (reference sequence). This CDR3 comprises 14 residues. V dropped 3 bases and J dropped 1; count of bases not matched to a gene: 1. The CDR3 DNA reads TGTGCCAGTAGTATCGGACAGGGGAACACTGAAGCTTTCTTT. It specifies CASSIGQGNTEAFF.

This clone was seen just once. The V gene is TRBV7-9, the J gene TRBJ1-2, with D hard to call. Germline CDR1 SEHNR, CDR2 FQNEAQ (reference sequence). Deletions cut 2 bases from V and 2 bases from J, with 9 bases between. This CDR3 has 14 amino acids. This CDR3 is CASSLPSGNYGYTF. The CDR3 coding sequence is TGTGCCAGCAGCTTACCGTCGGGAAACTATGGCTACACCTTC.

The chain links TRBV5-1 to TRBJ2-2, with unresolved D. The CDR3 covers 15 residues. Trimming pared 0 bases from V and 5 bases from J, leaving 11 bases between. Germline CDR1 is SGHRS and CDR2 is YFSETQ. The CDR3 region has the DNA TGCGCCAGCAGCTTGGGCAGGAGTTCTACCGGGGAGCTGTTTTTT. It codes for CASSLGRSSTGELFF.